This T cell receptor beta chain is drawn from a study of cytomegalovirus exposure and HLA in healthy donors. As concerns this clone: The antigen is unknown.

Whole-study findings and limits: Being productive about 87% or about 30% of the time was typical of most TCR beta V segments in an earlier analysis. Later examination showed HLA-associated TCR beta chains had greater clonal expansion than equally common others.

Primers for the PCR totalled 60 Vbeta and 13 Jbeta. TCRdb's table, derived via immunoSEQ multiplex PCR, lists solely in-frame clones and lacks some. Here the sample spans 43,000 or so clones, approximately 80% being singletons. Sequenced input: PBMCs. The sequence was collected from a man in his thirties or forties in good health and CMV-seronegative.

CDR3 region: CASRTPGQNTEAFF. In nucleotides, the CDR3 is TGTGCCAGCAGGACTCCGGGTCAGAACACTGAAGCTTTCTTT. The V gene is TRBV7-2, the J gene TRBJ1-1; D is ambiguous. Between the trimmed V and J ends, which lost 6 bases and 1 base, there was a span of 12 bases. The CDR3 loop spans 14 amino acids. Germline V CDR1 and CDR2: SGHTA, FQGNSA. The variable domain in full, completed from reference TRBV7-2 and TRBJ1-1, reads GAGVSQSPSNKVTEKGKDVELRCDPISGHTALYWYRQSLGQGLEFLIYFQGNSAPDKSGLPSDRFSAERTGGSVSTLTIQRTQQEDSAVYLCASRTPGQNTEAFFGQGTRLTVV.